The TCR beta chain described here comes from a study of neoadjuvant anti-PD-1 for oral cavity cancer. Study in general: Patients mostly received three to four biweekly nivolumab doses at 3 mg/kg before surgery. Overall study findings and caveats: PBMC Gini-index clonality exceeded responders' in non-responders post-nivolumab.

Between the trimmed V and J ends, which lost 2 bases and 12 bases, there was a span of 11 bases. CDR1 is MNHNS, CDR2 SASEGT, per germline. The CDR3 covers 11 residues. TCRdb's table, derived via immunoSEQ multiplex PCR, lists solely in-frame clones and lacks some. The sample contains 30,000 to 35,000 clones, approximately 87% of which appear only once. In regard to this clone: As yet, its antigen is unknown.

Patients had newly diagnosed, untreated stage II-IVA oral cavity squamous cell carcinoma. The sequences come from PBMCs, collected before nivolumab (anti-PD-1) treatment. The source is a person aged 40 to 85 with oral cavity squamous cell carcinoma. This chain uses TRBV6-1 with TRBJ2-7; D uncertain. The CDR3 region has the DNA TGTGCCAGCAGTGAATGGGCAGCAGGGTACTTC. Translation: CASSEWAAGYF.